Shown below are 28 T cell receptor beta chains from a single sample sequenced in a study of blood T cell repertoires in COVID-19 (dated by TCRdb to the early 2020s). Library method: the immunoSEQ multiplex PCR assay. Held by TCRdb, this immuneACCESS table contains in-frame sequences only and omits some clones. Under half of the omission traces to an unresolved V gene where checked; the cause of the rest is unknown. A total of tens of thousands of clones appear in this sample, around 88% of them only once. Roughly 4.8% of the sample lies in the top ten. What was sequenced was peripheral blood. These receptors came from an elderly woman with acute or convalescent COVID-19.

In nucleotides, the CDR3 is TGTGCCAGCAGTGACCCGGGACAGGGGAAAAACAATGAGCAGTTCTTC. It translates to CASSDPGQGKNNEQFF. V gene TRBV25-1 combines with J gene TRBJ2-1; 10 nucleotides match TRBD1. From germline, CDR1 is MGHDK and CDR2 SYGVNS. There are 16 residues in the CDR3. Trimming took 3 bases from V and 5 from J; bases not matched to a gene: 7.

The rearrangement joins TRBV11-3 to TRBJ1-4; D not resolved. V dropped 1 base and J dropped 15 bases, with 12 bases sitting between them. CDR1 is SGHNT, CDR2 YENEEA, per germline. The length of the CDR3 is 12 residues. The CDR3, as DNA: TGTGCCAGCAGCTTAGTGCGGCCAGTTTTGTTTTTT. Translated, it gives CASSLVRPVLFF.

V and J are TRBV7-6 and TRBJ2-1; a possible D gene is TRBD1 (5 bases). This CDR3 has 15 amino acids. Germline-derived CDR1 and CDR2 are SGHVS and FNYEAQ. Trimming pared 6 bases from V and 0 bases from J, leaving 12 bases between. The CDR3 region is CASSSTESSYNEQFF. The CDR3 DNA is TGTGCCAGCAGTTCGACAGAGAGCTCCTACAATGAGCAGTTCTTC. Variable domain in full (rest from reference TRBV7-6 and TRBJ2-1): GAGVSQSPRYKVTKRGQDVALRCDPISGHVSLYWYRQALGQGPEFLTYFNYEAQQDKSGLPNDRFSAERPEGSISTLTIQRTEQRDSAMYRCASSSTESSYNEQFFGPGTRLTVL.

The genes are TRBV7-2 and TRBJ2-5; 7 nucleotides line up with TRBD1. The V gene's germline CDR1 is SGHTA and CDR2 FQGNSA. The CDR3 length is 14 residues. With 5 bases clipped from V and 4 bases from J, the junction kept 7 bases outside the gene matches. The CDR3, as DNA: TGTGCCAGCAGCCGGAAAGGGGGCCGAGAGACCCAGTACTTC. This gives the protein CASSRKGGRETQYF. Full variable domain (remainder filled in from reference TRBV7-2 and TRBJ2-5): GAGVSQSPSNKVTEKGKDVELRCDPISGHTALYWYRQSLGQGLEFLIYFQGNSAPDKSGLPSDRFSAERTGGSVSTLTIQRTQQEDSAVYLCASSRKGGRETQYFGPGTRLLVL.

CDR3 region: CASSPALGGDTEAFF. The CDR3 DNA reads TGTGCCAGCTCACCGGCATTAGGGGGGGACACTGAAGCTTTCTTT. The V call is TRBV18, the J call TRBJ1-1, with D tentatively TRBD1 (6 bases). The CDR3 loop spans 15 amino acids. The germline V gene encodes CDR1 KGHSH and CDR2 LQKENI. Trimming left V 3 bases short and J 3 bases short, with 14 bases between.

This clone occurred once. CDR3 coding DNA: TGCGCCAGCAGCTCGGGTACTAGCGGCGGGGAGACCCAGTACTTC. It encodes CASSSGTSGGETQYF. This chain connects TRBV5-1 to TRBJ2-5, with 8 bases that match TRBD2. Trimming cost V 3 bases and J 5 bases; bases outside gene matches: 9. CDR1 and CDR2 (germline): SGHRS, YFSETQ. This CDR3 region has 15 residues.

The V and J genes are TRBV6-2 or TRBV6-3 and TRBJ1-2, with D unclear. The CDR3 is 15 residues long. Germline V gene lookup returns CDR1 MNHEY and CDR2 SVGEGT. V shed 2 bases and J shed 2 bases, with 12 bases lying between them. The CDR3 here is CASSYGSPGNYGYTF. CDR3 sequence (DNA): TGTGCCAGCAGTTACGGGTCTCCAGGAAACTATGGCTACACCTTC.

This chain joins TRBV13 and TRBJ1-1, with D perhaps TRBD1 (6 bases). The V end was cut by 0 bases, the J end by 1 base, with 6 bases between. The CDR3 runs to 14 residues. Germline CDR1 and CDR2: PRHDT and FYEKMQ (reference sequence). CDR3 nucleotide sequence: TGTGCCAGCAGCTTAGGGGACAGGAACACTGAAGCTTTCTTT. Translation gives CASSLGDRNTEAFF.

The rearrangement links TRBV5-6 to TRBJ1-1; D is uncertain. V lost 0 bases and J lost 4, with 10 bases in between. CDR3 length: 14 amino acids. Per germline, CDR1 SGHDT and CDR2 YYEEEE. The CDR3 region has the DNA TGTGCCAGCAGCTTGGTAGAGACGGGCACTGAAGCTTTCTTT. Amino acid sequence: CASSLVETGTEAFF.

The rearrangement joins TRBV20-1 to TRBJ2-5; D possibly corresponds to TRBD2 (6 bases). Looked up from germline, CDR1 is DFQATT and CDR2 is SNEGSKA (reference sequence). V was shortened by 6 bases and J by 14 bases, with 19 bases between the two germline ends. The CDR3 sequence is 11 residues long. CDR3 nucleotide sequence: TGCAGTGCCCCCCAGGACTACGAGTATTACTTC. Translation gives CSAPQDYEYYF.

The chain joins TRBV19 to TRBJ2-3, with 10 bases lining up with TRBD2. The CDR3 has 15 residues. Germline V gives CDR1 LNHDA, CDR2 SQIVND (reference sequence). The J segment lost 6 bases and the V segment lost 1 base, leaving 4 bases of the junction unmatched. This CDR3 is CASSIGLAGVDTQYF. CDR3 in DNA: TGTGCCAGTAGTATAGGGCTAGCGGGAGTGGATACGCAGTATTTT.

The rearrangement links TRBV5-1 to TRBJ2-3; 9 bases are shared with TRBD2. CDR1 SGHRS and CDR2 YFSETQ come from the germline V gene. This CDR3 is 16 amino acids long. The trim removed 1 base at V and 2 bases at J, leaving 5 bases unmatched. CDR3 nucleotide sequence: TGCGCCAGCAGCTTGCGGCGGGGGGGCCCCACAGATACGCAGTATTTT. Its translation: CASSLRRGGPTDTQYF. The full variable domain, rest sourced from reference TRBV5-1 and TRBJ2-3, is KAGVTQTPRYLIKTRGQQVTLSCSPISGHRSVSWYQQTPGQGLQFLFEYFSETQRNKGNFPGRFSGRQFSNSRSEMNVSTLELGDSALYLCASSLRRGGPTDTQYFGPGTRLTVL.

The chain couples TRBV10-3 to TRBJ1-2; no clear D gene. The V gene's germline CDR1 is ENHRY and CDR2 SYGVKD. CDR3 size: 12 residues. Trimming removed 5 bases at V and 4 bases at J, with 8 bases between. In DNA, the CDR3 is TGTGCCATCAGTCAAAATCCCTATGGCTACACCTTC. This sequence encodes CAISQNPYGYTF.

The chain's CDR3 is CASSQDPRESSGNTIYF. The CDR3 DNA follows: TGCGCCAGCAGCCAAGATCCGCGGGAGAGCTCTGGAAACACCATATATTTT. The V call is TRBV4-1, the J call TRBJ1-3; unclear D gene. This CDR3 comprises 17 residues. Deletions cut 0 bases from V and 0 bases from J, with 12 bases between. The germline V gene encodes CDR1 MGHRA and CDR2 YSYEKL.

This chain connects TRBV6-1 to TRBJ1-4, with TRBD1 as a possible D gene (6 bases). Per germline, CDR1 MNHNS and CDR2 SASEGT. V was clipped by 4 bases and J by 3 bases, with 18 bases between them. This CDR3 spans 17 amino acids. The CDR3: CASSGGFHRAANEKLFF. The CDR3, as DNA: TGTGCCAGCAGTGGAGGTTTCCACAGGGCCGCTAATGAAAAACTGTTTTTT.

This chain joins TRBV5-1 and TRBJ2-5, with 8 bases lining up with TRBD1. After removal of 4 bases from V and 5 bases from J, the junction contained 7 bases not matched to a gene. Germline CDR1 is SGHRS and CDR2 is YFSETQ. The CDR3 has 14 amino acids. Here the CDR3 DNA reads TGCGCCAGCAGCCGACAGGGGTTCTTTGAGACCCAGTACTTC. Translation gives CASSRQGFFETQYF.

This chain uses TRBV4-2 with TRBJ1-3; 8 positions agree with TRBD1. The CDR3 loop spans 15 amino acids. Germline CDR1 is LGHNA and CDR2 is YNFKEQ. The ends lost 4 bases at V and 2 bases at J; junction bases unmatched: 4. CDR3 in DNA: TGTGCCAGCAGCCTCGGACAGGGCACTGGAAACACCATATATTTT. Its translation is CASSLGQGTGNTIYF.

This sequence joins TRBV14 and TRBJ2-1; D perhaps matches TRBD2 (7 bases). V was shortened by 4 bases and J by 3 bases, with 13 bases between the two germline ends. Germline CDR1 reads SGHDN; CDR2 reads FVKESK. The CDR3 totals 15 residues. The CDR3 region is CASSLGGAVYNEQFF. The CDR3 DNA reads TGTGCCAGCAGCCTTGGGGGGGCAGTCTACAATGAGCAGTTCTTC.

CDR3 nucleotides: TGCGCCAGTGGAGGACTAGTCTCAGATACGCAGTATTTT. This codes for CASGGLVSDTQYF. V is TRBV10-2 and J is TRBJ2-3, with 7 bases aligning to TRBD2. CDR1 is WSHSY, CDR2 SAAADI, per germline. J lost 4 bases, V lost 9 bases, and 7 bases had no gene match. The CDR3 is 13 residues long.

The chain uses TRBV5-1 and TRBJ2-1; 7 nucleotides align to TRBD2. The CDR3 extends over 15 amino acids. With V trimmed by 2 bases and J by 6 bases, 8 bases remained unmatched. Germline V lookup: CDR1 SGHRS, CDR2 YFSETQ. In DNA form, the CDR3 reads TGCGCCAGCAGCTTTGAGGGAGGGCTGCTCAATGAGCAGTTCTTC. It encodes CASSFEGGLLNEQFF.

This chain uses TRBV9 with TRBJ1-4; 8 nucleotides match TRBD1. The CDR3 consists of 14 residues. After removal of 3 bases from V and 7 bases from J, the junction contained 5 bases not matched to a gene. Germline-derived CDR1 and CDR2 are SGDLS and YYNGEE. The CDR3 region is CASSETGEGEKLFF. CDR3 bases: TGTGCCAGCAGCGAGACAGGGGAGGGTGAAAAACTGTTTTTT.

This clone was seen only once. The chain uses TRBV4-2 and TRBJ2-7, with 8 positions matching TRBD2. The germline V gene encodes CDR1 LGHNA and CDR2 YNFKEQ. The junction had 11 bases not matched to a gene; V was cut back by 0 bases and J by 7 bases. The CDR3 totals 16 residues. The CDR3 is CASSQDLRGGMGEQYF. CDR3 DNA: TGTGCCAGCAGCCAAGATCTACGGGGGGGGATGGGAGAGCAGTACTTC.

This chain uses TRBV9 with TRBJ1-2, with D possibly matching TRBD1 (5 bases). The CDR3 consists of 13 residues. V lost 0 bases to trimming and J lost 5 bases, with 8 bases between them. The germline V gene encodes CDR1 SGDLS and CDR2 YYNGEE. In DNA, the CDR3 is TGTGCCAGCAGCGTAGCTAGGGGTTATGGCTACACCTTC. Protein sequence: CASSVARGYGYTF.

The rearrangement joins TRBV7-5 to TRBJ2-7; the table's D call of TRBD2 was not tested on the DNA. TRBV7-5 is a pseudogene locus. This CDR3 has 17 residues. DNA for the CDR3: TGTGCCAGAAGCCTCCCGCGAGAGATAGCGGGAGTAAACGAGCAGTACTTC. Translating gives CARSLPREIAGVNEQYF.

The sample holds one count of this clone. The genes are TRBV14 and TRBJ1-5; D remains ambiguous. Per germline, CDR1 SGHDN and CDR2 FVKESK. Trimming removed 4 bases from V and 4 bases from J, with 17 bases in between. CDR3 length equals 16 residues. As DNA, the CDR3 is TGTGCCAGCAGCCCCGCGGGGAGGGTTCTTAATCAGCCCCAGCATTTT. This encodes CASSPAGRVLNQPQHF.

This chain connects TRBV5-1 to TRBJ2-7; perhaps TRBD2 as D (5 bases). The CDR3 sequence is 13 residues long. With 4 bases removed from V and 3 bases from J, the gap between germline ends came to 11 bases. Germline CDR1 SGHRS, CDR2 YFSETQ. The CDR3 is CASSNEGNYEQYF. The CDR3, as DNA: TGCGCCAGCAGCAATGAGGGAAACTACGAGCAGTACTTC.

The DNA of the CDR3 is TGTGCCAGCAGTTACTGGGGGACTAGCTACAATGAGCAGTTCTTC. Translating it yields CASSYWGTSYNEQFF. The genes are TRBV6-5 and TRBJ2-1; 8 bases map to TRBD2. The V segment lost 1 base and the J segment 3 bases; nucleotides outside the gene matches: 2. Germline CDR1 and CDR2: MNHEY and SVGAGI. The length of the CDR3 is 15 residues.

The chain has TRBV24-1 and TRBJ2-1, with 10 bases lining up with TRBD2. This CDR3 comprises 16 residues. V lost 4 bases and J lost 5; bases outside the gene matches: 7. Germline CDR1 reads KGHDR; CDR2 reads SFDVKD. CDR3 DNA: TGTGCCACCAGTGACCCAGCGGGAGGGCCGAACAATGAGCAGTTCTTC. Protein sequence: CATSDPAGGPNNEQFF.